This T cell receptor beta chain was found in a study of blood T cell repertoires in COVID-19. Study-wide background: The study drew acute and convalescent COVID-19 samples from the United States, Italy and Spain.

Per the original data handling: Researchers report that nucleated cell counts were estimated from reference gene primer amplification. The protocol was immunoSEQ multiplex PCR, while the TCRdb copy is restricted to in-frame clones and leaves out a portion. The V and J calls and clone size were taken over from that table, and D and trimming were inferred from the DNA. Counted here are a few hundred thousand clones, 70% to 90% occurring once; the ten biggest clones make up about 10%. CDR1 LNHDA and CDR2 SQIVND come from the germline V gene (reference sequence). V lost 8 bases and J lost 5; bases outside the gene matches: 11. The length of the CDR3 is 14 residues.

This TCR was recovered from a woman in her 70s with acute or convalescent COVID-19. V and J are TRBV19 and TRBJ2-5; 7 bases match TRBD1. The sample was peripheral blood. The CDR3 sequence: CASGDQGEGETQYF. The CDR3 DNA reads as TGTGCCAGTGGGGATCAGGGGGAAGGGGAGACCCAGTACTTC.